The 4 T cell receptor beta chains below were found in one sample sequenced in a study of cytomegalovirus exposure and HLA in healthy donors. PCR primers comprised 60 Vbeta and 13 Jbeta primers. The assay was immunoSEQ multiplex PCR, and TCRdb's table has in-frame clones only and misses some. The sample consists of 150,000 to 200,000 clones, around 85% of them appearing once. The specimen sequenced was PBMCs. The receptors originated from a male donor in good health and CMV-seronegative.

This chain uses TRBV5-1 with TRBJ2-5; D is undetermined. CDR3 size: 13 residues. V dropped 4 bases and J dropped 1 base, with 8 bases sitting between them. CDR1 and CDR2 (germline): SGHRS, YFSETQ. The CDR3 is CASSTPVQETQYF. The DNA of the CDR3 is TGCGCCAGCAGCACTCCGGTCCAAGAGACCCAGTACTTC. The full variable domain, with the rest looked up from reference TRBV5-1 and TRBJ2-5, is KAGVTQTPRYLIKTRGQQVTLSCSPISGHRSVSWYQQTPGQGLQFLFEYFSETQRNKGNFPGRFSGRQFSNSRSEMNVSTLELGDSALYLCASSTPVQETQYFGPGTRLLVL.

The gene calls are TRBV7-6 and TRBJ1-1; no clear D. Trimming pared 5 bases from V and 1 base from J, leaving 8 bases between. This CDR3 is built from 13 residues. Germline V CDR1 and CDR2: SGHVS, FNYEAQ. CDR3 in amino acids: CASSLTTNTEAFF. CDR3 DNA: TGTGCCAGCAGCCTCACAACGAACACTGAAGCTTTCTTT. Together with reference TRBV7-6 and TRBJ1-1, the CDR3 gives the full variable domain: GAGVSQSPRYKVTKRGQDVALRCDPISGHVSLYWYRQALGQGPEFLTYFNYEAQQDKSGLPNDRFSAERPEGSISTLTIQRTEQRDSAMYRCASSLTTNTEAFFGQGTRLTVV.

The chain combines TRBV30 with TRBJ2-7; 11 bases are a match to TRBD2. Per germline, CDR1 GTSNPN and CDR2 SVGIG (reference sequence). This CDR3 comprises 15 residues. Trimming at V came to 0 bases and at J to 6 bases, leaving 7 bases not matched to a gene. Here the CDR3 reads CAWSVPLLAGAEQYF. The CDR3 coding sequence is TGTGCCTGGAGTGTTCCCCTACTAGCGGGGGCCGAGCAGTACTTC.

This clone was seen a handful of times. The chain is built from TRBV7-9 and TRBJ2-7; the D is unclear. Between the trimmed V and J ends, which lost 4 bases and 0 bases, there was a span of 10 bases. Germline loops: CDR1 SEHNR, CDR2 FQNEAQ (reference sequence). The CDR3 runs 14 residues. The chain's CDR3 is CASSSSISSYEQYF. The CDR3 DNA is TGTGCCAGCAGCTCGAGTATTAGCTCCTACGAGCAGTACTTC.